The 28 T cell receptor beta chains given below trace back to one sample, sequenced in a study of control samples from healthy donors and cancer patients. The repertoire was sequenced with immunoSEQ multiplex PCR; TCRdb's copy has only in-frame clones and lacks some. This table has 75,000 to 95,000 clones, 90% appearing once. The sample taken for sequencing was blood. The receptors come from a woman aged 18-29 years in good health.

The gene calls are TRBV2 and TRBJ1-2; the match to TRBD1 covers 7 bases. The CDR3 contains 15 residues. Trimming at V came to 7 bases and at J to 1 base, leaving 9 bases not matched to a gene. The germline CDR1 and CDR2 sequences are SNHLY and FYNNEI. The CDR3 DNA reads TGTGCCAGCACCCTGGCGACAGGGAGTAACTATGGCTACACCTTC. Translated, it gives CASTLATGSNYGYTF.

The chain employs TRBV5-8 and TRBJ1-6; weak D call: TRBD1 (5 bases). Germline V gives CDR1 SGHTS, CDR2 YDEGEE. The CDR3 runs 14 residues. The V end was cut by 3 bases, the J end by 4 bases, with 8 bases between. The CDR3 loop is CASSSRQYNSPLHF. CDR3 bases: TGTGCCAGCAGCTCCCGACAGTATAATTCACCCCTCCACTTT.

This chain connects TRBV6-4 to TRBJ2-1; 11 nucleotides align to TRBD2. This CDR3 is built from 17 residues. Per the germline V gene, CDR1 is MRHNA and CDR2 is SNTAGT. With 6 bases clipped from V and 5 bases from J, the junction kept 12 bases outside the gene matches. CDR3 DNA: TGTGCCAGCAGCCAACAACCTCCGACTAGCGGGGACAATGAGCAGTTCTTC. Its protein product is CASSQQPPTSGDNEQFF.

This chain uses TRBV5-8 with TRBJ2-1, with 9 positions matching TRBD1. Germline values: CDR1 SGHTS, CDR2 YDEGEE. The CDR3 contains 15 residues. Losses at the gene ends were 4 bases for V and 9 bases for J; bases not matched to a gene: 11. CDR3 protein: CASSTGQGVIGEQFF. CDR3 nucleotides: TGTGCCAGCAGCACGGGACAGGGTGTTATAGGTGAGCAGTTCTTC.

The rearrangement joins TRBV6-5 to TRBJ1-3; D remains ambiguous. There are 14 residues in the CDR3. Germline CDR1 MNHEY, CDR2 SVGAGI. V gave up 4 bases and J gave up 0 bases, with 7 bases separating them. The CDR3 DNA is TGTGCCAGCAGTTGGGCAGACTCTGGAAACACCATATATTTT. It yields the protein CASSWADSGNTIYF.

V usage is TRBV15 and J usage is TRBJ1-6; 8 nucleotides agree with TRBD1. The germline CDR1 and CDR2 sequences are LNHNV and YYDKDF (reference sequence). The CDR3 has 19 amino acids. V lost 1 base, J lost 7 bases, and 15 bases stayed unmatched. The CDR3 DNA reads as TGTGCCACCAGCAGAGCCACAGGGGGAAGTCCGGGATTGAATTCACCCCTCCACTTT. Translating it yields CATSRATGGSPGLNSPLHF.

The chain is built from TRBV7-8 and TRBJ1-1; D call uncertain. Trimming removed 1 base at V and 1 base at J, with 7 bases between. CDR3 length equals 14 residues. In germline, CDR1 is SGHVS, CDR2 FQNEAQ. This CDR3 is CASSLVAGNTEAFF. The CDR3 region has the DNA TGTGCCAGCAGCTTAGTGGCAGGGAACACTGAAGCTTTCTTT.

The chain uses TRBV5-5 and TRBJ2-6; D gene uncertain. Germline values: CDR1 SGHKS, CDR2 YYEKEE (reference sequence). There are 15 residues in the CDR3. Deletions cut 1 base from V and 0 bases from J, with 5 bases between. CDR3 nucleotide sequence: TGTGCCAGCAGCTTGCTAGTCTCTGGGGCCAACGTCCTGACTTTC. Translation gives CASSLLVSGANVLTF.

V is TRBV9 and J is TRBJ1-2, with D hard to call. The CDR3 is 14 amino acids. CDR1 is SGDLS, CDR2 YYNGEE, per germline. The V and J ends lost 0 bases and 2 bases respectively, with 8 bases between them. The CDR3 region has the DNA TGTGCCAGCAGCGTAGGAGGATTCAACTATGGCTACACCTTC. Its protein is CASSVGGFNYGYTF.

The V gene is TRBV13, the J gene TRBJ1-2, with 7 bases lining up with TRBD1. V was clipped by 5 bases and J by 4 bases; unmatched bases: 4. The CDR3 spans 13 residues. Germline CDR1 is PRHDT and CDR2 is FYEKMQ (reference sequence). The CDR3 region has the DNA TGTGCCAGCAGCCCGGGACAGCCCTATGGCTACACCTTC. It translates to CASSPGQPYGYTF.

The genes are TRBV4-1 and TRBJ1-4; D unresolved. The V gene lost 0 bases and the J gene lost 5 bases, with 10 bases spanning the gap. This CDR3 is built from 15 residues. CDR1 is MGHRA, CDR2 YSYEKL, per germline. This CDR3 reads CASSQDHVSNEKLFF. For the CDR3, the DNA is TGCGCCAGCAGCCAAGATCATGTTTCGAATGAAAAACTGTTTTTT.

This chain joins TRBV5-4 and TRBJ1-1; D not certain. CDR1 and CDR2 (germline): SGHNT, YYREEE (reference sequence). Trimming took off 4 bases at V and 10 bases at J, with 11 bases between the two ends. The CDR3 runs 11 residues. CDR3 amino acids: CASSDLDGAFF. The CDR3 DNA is TGTGCCAGCAGCGACCTAGATGGAGCTTTCTTT.

The chain recombines TRBV11-2 with TRBJ1-6; D is unresolved. Trimming removed 3 bases from V and 6 bases from J, with 6 bases in between. CDR1 SGHAT and CDR2 FQNNGV come from the germline V gene. The CDR3 covers 13 residues. In DNA, the CDR3 is TGTGCCAGCAGCTTGGGTTCTAATTCACCCCTCCACTTT. It specifies CASSLGSNSPLHF.

This chain connects TRBV7-6 to TRBJ1-1; D perhaps matches TRBD1 (6 bases). CDR3 length: 13 amino acids. V shed 5 bases and J shed 1 base, with 8 bases lying between them. Germline V gives CDR1 SGHVS, CDR2 FNYEAQ. CDR3 nucleotides: TGTGCCAGCAGCCCAGGGGCGAACACTGAAGCTTTCTTT. Its protein is CASSPGANTEAFF.

J is TRBJ2-1 and V is TRBV27; no clear D gene. Trimming shortened V by 6 bases and J by 0 bases, and 9 bases separated the two germline ends. Germline CDR1 and CDR2: MNHEY and SMNVEV (reference sequence). The CDR3 is made up of 14 amino acids. The CDR3 DNA reads TGTGCCAGCAGCCCATCCGGCTCCTACAATGAGCAGTTCTTC. It encodes CASSPSGSYNEQFF.

This sequence joins TRBV7-8 and TRBJ1-2, with D tentatively TRBD1 (5 bases). CDR3 length: 17 residues. V was cut by 1 base and J by 8 bases, with 23 bases left in between. Germline-derived CDR1 and CDR2 are SGHVS and FQNEAQ. CDR3 nucleotides: TGTGCCAGCAGCTTAGGCGGCAACGTTCAGGGTTCGGGGGGCTACACCTTC. It encodes CASSLGGNVQGSGGYTF.

The chain joins TRBV5-6 to TRBJ2-5; D is undetermined. Per the germline V gene, CDR1 is SGHDT and CDR2 is YYEEEE. CDR3 length equals 13 residues. V shed 2 bases and J shed 2 bases, with 7 bases lying between them. The CDR3 DNA reads as TGTGCCAGCAGCTTTGAGAGACAAGAGACCCAGTACTTC. As protein: CASSFERQETQYF.

The rearrangement links TRBV2 to TRBJ1-5; D may be TRBD1 (6 bases). Germline CDR1 reads SNHLY; CDR2 reads FYNNEI. V gave up 6 bases and J gave up 3 bases, with 15 bases separating them. CDR3 length: 15 amino acids. The chain's CDR3 is CASREQGGDNQPQHF. As DNA, the CDR3 is TGTGCCAGCAGGGAACAGGGAGGCGACAATCAGCCCCAGCATTTT. Complete variable domain (other parts from reference TRBV2 and TRBJ1-5): EPEVTQTPSHQVTQMGQEVILRCVPISNHLYFYWYRQILGQKVEFLVSFYNNEISEKSEIFDDQFSVERPDGSNFTLKIRSTKLEDSAMYFCASREQGGDNQPQHFGDGTRLSIL.

V usage is TRBV27 and J usage is TRBJ1-2; D is uncertain. V was clipped by 5 bases and J by 13 bases, with 11 bases between them. This CDR3 region has 10 residues. The germline V gene has CDR1 MNHEY and CDR2 SMNVEV (reference sequence). This CDR3 reads CASSKGTSTF. Written as DNA, the CDR3 is TGTGCCAGCAGTAAGGGTACTAGCACCTTC.

Remarks on this clone: The same CDR3 can be traced to other DNA sequences in this sample. This chain uses TRBV11-2 with TRBJ2-1, with D hard to call. CDR1 is SGHAT and CDR2 is FQNNGV in the germline V gene. There are 11 residues in the CDR3. Trimming stripped 3 bases from V and 6 bases from J, with 3 bases between. The DNA for the CDR3 is TGTGCCAGCAGCTTGACCAATGAGCAGTTCTTC. It specifies CASSLTNEQFF.

This chain uses TRBV19 with TRBJ2-7; the D is unclear. V gave up 2 bases and J gave up 0 bases, with 5 bases separating them. From germline, CDR1 is LNHDA and CDR2 SQIVND (reference sequence). The CDR3 has 13 residues. CDR3 sequence: CASSIQDSYEQYF. The CDR3, as DNA: TGTGCCAGTAGTATACAGGACTCCTACGAGCAGTACTTC.

The CDR3 is CASSYSGGAAETQYF. The DNA for the CDR3 is TGTGCCAGCAGTTACAGCGGGGGGGCTGCAGAGACCCAGTACTTC. The chain employs TRBV6-5 and TRBJ2-5; TRBD2 agrees at 10 bases. Trimming removed 2 bases from V and 4 bases from J; junction bases left unmatched: 4. Germline CDR1 and CDR2: MNHEY and SVGAGI. The CDR3 has 15 residues.

A word on this clone: The sample contains more than one DNA sequence encoding this CDR3. In DNA, the CDR3 is TGTGCCAGCAGCTTGAACAGGGGGAACACTGAAGCTTTCTTT. Its translation is CASSLNRGNTEAFF. The chain couples TRBV5-4 to TRBJ1-1, with TRBD1 matching 7 bases. V trimming: 1 base; J trimming: 1 base; junction bases outside the gene matches: 1. This CDR3 has 14 amino acids. Looked up from germline, CDR1 is SGHNT and CDR2 is YYREEE (reference sequence).

This clone has just one count. The chain's CDR3 is CASSSTDSNQPQHF. The CDR3 region has the DNA TGTGCCAGCAGCTCTACGGATAGCAATCAGCCCCAGCATTTT. The gene calls are TRBV7-9 and TRBJ1-5, with D hard to call. The CDR3 sequence is 14 residues long. Trimming removed 4 bases from V and 0 bases from J, with 7 bases in between. The germline V gene has CDR1 SEHNR and CDR2 FQNEAQ (reference sequence).

As for this clone: The sample has other DNA sequences that encode this CDR3 too. The chain has TRBV5-1 and TRBJ1-1; D might be TRBD1 (5 bases). CDR1 is SGHRS and CDR2 is YFSETQ in the germline V gene. The V and J ends lost 0 bases and 2 bases respectively, with 8 bases between them. CDR3 length equals 14 residues. The CDR3 DNA is TGCGCCAGCAGCTTGGACAGGAGAAACACTGAAGCTTTCTTT. It codes for CASSLDRRNTEAFF.

The chain is built from TRBV6-5 and TRBJ2-7; possibly TRBD2 for D (5 bases). CDR1 is MNHEY, CDR2 SVGAGI, per germline. Trimming left V 6 bases short and J 2 bases short, with 14 bases between. This CDR3 contains 14 residues. The DNA for the CDR3 is TGTGCCAGCAGAGACTACGGGGTTACCTACGAGCAGTACTTC. This codes for CASRDYGVTYEQYF.

V usage is TRBV6-5 and J usage is TRBJ1-1; 7 bases fit TRBD1. The CDR3 sequence is 12 residues long. Germline CDR1 is MNHEY and CDR2 is SVGAGI. After removal of 6 bases from V and 4 bases from J, the junction contained 2 bases not matched to a gene. In DNA form, the CDR3 reads TGTGCCAGCAGCCGACAGGGCACTGAAGCTTTCTTT. This translates into CASSRQGTEAFF.

This chain connects TRBV9 to TRBJ2-1; tentative D call: TRBD1 (5 bases). CDR1 and CDR2 from the germline V gene are SGDLS and YYNGEE. The CDR3 length is 14 residues. Trimming took 4 bases from V and 6 from J, leaving 14 bases between them. CDR3 in amino acids: CASSIRRGSNEQFF. For the CDR3, the DNA is TGTGCCAGCAGCATCCGAAGGGGCTCCAATGAGCAGTTCTTC.